The 6 T cell receptor beta chains below come from one sample, sequenced in a study of T and B cells in COVID-19 patients. Multiplex PCR with BIOMED2 TRB-A/B primer pools amplified TRB rearrangements. TCRdb itself ran the multiplex PCR reads through MiXCR, one entry per CDR3 protein. The profile shows approximately 10,000 distinct CDR3 sequences, almost 30% of them singletons. Each TRB amplification used roughly 230-550 ng of genomic DNA from blood. Sequenced material: blood. These receptors were taken from a human donor who had recovered from COVID-19.

V usage is TRBV28 and J usage is TRBJ2-7, with 8 bases lining up with TRBD2. Germline V gene data show CDR1 as MDHEN and CDR2 as SYDVKM. The CDR3 covers 14 residues. V lost 2 bases and J lost 2; bases outside the gene matches: 2. This chain's CDR3 is CASSLAGGPYEQYF. CDR3 in DNA: TGTGCCAGCAGTTTAGCGGGAGGCCCCTACGAGCAGTACTTC. The variable domain in full, with the rest retrieved from reference TRBV28 and TRBJ2-7, is DVKVTQSSRYLVKRTGEKVFLECVQDMDHENMFWYRQDPGLGLRLIYFSYDVKMKEKGDIPEGYSVSREKKERFSLILESASTNQTSMYLCASSLAGGPYEQYFGPGTRLTVT.

The V and J genes are TRBV5-6 and TRBJ1-1; D gene ambiguous. V lost 0 bases, J lost 5 bases, and 14 bases lay in between. Per the germline V gene, CDR1 is SGHDT and CDR2 is YYEEEE. The CDR3 totals 15 residues. The CDR3, as DNA: TGTGCCAGCAGCTTGGAGGAACGATTCCAAACTGAAGCTTTCTTT. Its translation is CASSLEERFQTEAFF.

The sample holds a few counts of this clonotype. The gene calls are TRBV5-6 and TRBJ1-2; 10 bases are shared with TRBD1. Germline V gene data show CDR1 as SGHDT and CDR2 as YYEEEE. The V segment lost 4 bases and the J segment 4 bases; nucleotides outside the gene matches: 13. This CDR3 region has 17 residues. The CDR3 DNA reads TGTGCCAGCAGCCGCGCCGGACAGGGGGTTGGTGTCTATGGCTACACCTTC. Its protein product is CASSRAGQGVGVYGYTF.

The rearrangement joins TRBV4-2 to TRBJ2-7; D may be TRBD2 (6 bases). The V and J ends lost 0 bases and 3 bases respectively, with 12 bases between them. Germline CDR1 and CDR2: LGHNA and YNFKEQ. CDR3 length: 15 amino acids. The CDR3 DNA reads as TGTGCCAGCAGCCAAGATACCGGGAGAAACTACGAGCAGTACTTC. Its translation: CASSQDTGRNYEQYF.

Only a few counts were recorded for this clonotype. V and J are TRBV12-3 or TRBV12-4 and TRBJ1-5, with a weak D call TRBD1 (5 bases). This CDR3 spans 15 amino acids. Trimming cost V 5 bases and J 7 bases, with 18 bases left between them. The DNA for the CDR3 is TGTGCCAGCAGTCTCTACCCCCAGGGCCCCCAGCCCCAGCATTTT. Translating it yields CASSLYPQGPQPQHF.

V gene TRBV10-1 combines with J gene TRBJ2-7, with TRBD1 as a possible D gene (5 bases). The CDR3 is 14 residues long. The ends were cut back, 0 bases at V and 0 bases at J, with 6 bases in the middle. Germline values: CDR1 WNHNN, CDR2 SYGVQD (reference sequence). CDR3 nucleotides: TGCGCCAGCAGTGAGTCTCAGGGCTCCTACGAGCAGTACGTC. As protein: CASSESQGSYEQYV.